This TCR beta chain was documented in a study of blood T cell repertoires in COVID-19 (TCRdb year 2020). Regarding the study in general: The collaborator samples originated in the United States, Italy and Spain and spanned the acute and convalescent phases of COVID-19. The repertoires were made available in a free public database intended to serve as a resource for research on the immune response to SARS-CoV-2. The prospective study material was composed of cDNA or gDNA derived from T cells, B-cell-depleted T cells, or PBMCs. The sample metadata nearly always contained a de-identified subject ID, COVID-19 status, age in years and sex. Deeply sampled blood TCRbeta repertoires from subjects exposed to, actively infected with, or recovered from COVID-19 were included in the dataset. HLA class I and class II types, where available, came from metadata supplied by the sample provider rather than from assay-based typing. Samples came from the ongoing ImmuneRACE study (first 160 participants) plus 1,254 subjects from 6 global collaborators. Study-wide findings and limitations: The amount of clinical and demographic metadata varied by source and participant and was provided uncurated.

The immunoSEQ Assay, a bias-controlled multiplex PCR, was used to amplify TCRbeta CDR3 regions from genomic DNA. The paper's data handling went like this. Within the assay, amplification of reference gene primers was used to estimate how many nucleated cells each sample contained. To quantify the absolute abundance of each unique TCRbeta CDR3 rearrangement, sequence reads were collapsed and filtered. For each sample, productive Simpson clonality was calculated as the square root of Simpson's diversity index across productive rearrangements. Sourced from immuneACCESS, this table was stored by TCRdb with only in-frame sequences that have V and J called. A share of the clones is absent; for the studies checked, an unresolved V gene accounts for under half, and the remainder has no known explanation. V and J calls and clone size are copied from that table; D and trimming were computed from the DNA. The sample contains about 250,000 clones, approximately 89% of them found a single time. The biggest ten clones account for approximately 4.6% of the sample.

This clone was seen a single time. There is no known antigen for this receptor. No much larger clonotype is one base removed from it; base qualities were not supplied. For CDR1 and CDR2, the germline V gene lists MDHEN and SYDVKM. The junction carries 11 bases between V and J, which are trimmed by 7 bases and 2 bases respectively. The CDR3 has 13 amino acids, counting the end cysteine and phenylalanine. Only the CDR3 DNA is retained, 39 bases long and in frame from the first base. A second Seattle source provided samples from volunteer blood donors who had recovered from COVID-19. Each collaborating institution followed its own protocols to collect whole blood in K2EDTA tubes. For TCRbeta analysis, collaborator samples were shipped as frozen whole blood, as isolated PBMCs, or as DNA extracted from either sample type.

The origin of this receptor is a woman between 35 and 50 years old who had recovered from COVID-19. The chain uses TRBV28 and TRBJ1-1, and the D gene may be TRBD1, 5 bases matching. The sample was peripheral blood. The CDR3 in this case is CASKQGGNTEAFF. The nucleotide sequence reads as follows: TGTGCCAGCAAGCAGGGCGGAAACACTGAAGCTTTCTTT.